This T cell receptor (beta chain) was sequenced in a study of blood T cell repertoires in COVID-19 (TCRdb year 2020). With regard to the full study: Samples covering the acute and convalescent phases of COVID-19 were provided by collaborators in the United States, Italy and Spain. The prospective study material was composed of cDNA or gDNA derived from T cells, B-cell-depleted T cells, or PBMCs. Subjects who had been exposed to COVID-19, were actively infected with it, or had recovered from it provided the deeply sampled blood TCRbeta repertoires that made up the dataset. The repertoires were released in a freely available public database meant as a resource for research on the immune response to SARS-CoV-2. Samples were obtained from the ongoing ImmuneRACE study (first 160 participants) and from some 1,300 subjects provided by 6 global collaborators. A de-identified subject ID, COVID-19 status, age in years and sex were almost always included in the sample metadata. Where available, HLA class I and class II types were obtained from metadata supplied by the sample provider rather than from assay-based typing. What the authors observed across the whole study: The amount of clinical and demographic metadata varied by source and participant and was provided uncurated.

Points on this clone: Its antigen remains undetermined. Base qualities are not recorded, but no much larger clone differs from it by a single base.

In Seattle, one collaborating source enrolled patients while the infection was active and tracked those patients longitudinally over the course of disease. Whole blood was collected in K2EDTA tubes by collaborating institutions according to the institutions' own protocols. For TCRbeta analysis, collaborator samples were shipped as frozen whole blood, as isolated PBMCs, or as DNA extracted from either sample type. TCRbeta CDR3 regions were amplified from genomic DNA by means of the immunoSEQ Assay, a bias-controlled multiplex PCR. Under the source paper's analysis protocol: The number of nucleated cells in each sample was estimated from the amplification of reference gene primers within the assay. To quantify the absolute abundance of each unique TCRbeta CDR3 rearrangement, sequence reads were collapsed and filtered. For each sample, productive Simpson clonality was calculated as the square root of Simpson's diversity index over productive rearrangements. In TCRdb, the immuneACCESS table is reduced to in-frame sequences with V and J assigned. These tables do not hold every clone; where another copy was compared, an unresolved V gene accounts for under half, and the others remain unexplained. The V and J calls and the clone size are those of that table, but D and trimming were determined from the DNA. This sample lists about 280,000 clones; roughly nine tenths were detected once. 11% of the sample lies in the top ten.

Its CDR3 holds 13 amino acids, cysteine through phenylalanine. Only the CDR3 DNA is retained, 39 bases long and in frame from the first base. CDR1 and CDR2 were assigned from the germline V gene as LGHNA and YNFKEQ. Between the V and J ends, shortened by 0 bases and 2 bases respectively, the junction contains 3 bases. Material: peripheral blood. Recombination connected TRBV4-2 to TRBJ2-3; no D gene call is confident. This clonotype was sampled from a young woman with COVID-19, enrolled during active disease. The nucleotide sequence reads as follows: TGTGCCAGCAGCCAAGACTACACAGATACGCAGTATTTT. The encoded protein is CASSQDYTDTQYF.